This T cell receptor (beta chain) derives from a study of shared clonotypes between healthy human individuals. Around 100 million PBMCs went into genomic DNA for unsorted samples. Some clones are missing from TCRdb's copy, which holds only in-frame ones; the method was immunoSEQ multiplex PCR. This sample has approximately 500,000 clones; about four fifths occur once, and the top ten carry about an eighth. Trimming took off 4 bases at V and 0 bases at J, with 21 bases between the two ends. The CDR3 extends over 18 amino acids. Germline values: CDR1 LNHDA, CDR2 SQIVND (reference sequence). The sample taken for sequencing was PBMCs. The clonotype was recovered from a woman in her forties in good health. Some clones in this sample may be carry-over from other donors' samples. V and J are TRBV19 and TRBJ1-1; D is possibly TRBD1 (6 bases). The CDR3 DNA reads TGTGCCAGTAGTAATCCGGGTGGGACACTACTCCTGAACACTGAAGCTTTCTTT. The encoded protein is CASSNPGGTLLLNTEAFF.